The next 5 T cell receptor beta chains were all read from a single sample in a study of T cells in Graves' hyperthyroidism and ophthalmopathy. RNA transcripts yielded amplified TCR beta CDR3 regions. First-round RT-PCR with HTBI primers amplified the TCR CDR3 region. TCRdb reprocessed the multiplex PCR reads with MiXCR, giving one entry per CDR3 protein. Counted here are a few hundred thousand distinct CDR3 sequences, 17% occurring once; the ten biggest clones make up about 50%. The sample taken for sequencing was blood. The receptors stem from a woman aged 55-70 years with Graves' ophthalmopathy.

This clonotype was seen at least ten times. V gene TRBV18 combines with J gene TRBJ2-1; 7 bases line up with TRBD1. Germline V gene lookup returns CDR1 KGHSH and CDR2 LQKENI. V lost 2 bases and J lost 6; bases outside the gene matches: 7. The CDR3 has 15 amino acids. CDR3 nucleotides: TGTGCCAGCTCACCAGGGCCCGGGACAGTCAATGAGCAGTTCTTC. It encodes CASSPGPGTVNEQFF. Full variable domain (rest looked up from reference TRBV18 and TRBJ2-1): NAGVMQNPRHLVRRRGQEARLRCSPMKGHSHVYWYRQLPEEGLKFMVYLQKENIIDESGMPKERFSAEFPKEGPSILRIQQVVRGDSAAYFCASSPGPGTVNEQFFGPGTRLTVL.

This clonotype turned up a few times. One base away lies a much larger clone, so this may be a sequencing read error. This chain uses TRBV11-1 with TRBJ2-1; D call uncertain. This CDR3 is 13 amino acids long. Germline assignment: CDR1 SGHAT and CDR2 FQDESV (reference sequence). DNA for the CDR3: TGTGCCAGCAGCTTAGAGGCGAACAATGGGCAGTTCTTC. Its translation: CASSLEANNGQFF.

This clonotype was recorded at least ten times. The DNA for the CDR3 is TGCGCCAGCAGCTTGGACAGGTCTTGGGGCAATGAGCAGTTCTTC. Protein: CASSLDRSWGNEQFF. The chain joins TRBV5-1 to TRBJ2-1, with TRBD1 as a possible D gene (5 bases). Germline CDR1 is SGHRS and CDR2 is YFSETQ. V was trimmed by 0 bases and J by 6 bases, leaving 13 bases between them. This CDR3 region has 15 residues.

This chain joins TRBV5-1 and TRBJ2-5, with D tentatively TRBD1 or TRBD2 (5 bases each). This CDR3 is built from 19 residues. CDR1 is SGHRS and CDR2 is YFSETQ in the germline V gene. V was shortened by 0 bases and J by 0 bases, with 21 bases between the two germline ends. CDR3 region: CASSLVAIRGPRDQETQYF. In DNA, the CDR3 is TGCGCCAGCAGCTTGGTCGCCATACGGGGCCCCCGAGACCAAGAGACCCAGTACTTC.

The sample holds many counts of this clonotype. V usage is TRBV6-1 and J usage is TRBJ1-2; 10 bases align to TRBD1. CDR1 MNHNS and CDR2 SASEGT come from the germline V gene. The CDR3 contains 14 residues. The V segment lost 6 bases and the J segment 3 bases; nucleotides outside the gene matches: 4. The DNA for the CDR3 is TGTGCCAGCAGCGACAGGGGGCTCTACTATGGCTACACCTTC. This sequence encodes CASSDRGLYYGYTF.